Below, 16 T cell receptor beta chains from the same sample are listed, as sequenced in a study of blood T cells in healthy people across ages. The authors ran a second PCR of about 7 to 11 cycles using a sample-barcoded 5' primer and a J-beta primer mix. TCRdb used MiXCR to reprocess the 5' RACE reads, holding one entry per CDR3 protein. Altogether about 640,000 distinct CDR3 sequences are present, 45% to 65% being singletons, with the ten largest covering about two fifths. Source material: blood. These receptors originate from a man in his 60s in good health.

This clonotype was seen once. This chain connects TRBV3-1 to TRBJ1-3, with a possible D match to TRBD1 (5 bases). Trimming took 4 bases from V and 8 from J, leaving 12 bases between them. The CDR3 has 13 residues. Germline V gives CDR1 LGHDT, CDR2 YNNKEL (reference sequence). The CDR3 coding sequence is TGTGCCAGCAGCCCGGGACTCCAGCACACCATATATTTT. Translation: CASSPGLQHTIYF. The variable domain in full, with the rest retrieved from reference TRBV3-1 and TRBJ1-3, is DTAVSQTPKYLVTQMGNDKSIKCEQNLGHDTMYWYKQDSKKFLKIMFSYNNKELIINETVPNRFSPKSPDKAHLNLHINSLELGDSAVYFCASSPGLQHTIYFGEGSWLTVV.

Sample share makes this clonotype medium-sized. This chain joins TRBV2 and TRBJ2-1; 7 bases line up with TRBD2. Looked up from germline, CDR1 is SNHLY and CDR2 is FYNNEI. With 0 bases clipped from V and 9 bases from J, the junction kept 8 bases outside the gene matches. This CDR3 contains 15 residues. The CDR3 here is CASSEAGGIAAEQFF. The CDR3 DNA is TGTGCCAGCAGTGAAGCGGGGGGGATCGCGGCTGAGCAGTTCTTC.

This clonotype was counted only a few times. CDR3 in DNA: TGTGCCAGCAGCTCTCCTAGCGGGGGGGCCCGGGAGACCCAGTACTTC. It translates to CASSSPSGGARETQYF. This rearrangement joins TRBV7-9 to TRBJ2-5; 12 bases are a match to TRBD2. From germline, CDR1 is SEHNR and CDR2 FQNEAQ (reference sequence). With 4 bases clipped from V and 5 bases from J, the junction kept 8 bases outside the gene matches. This CDR3 is 16 amino acids long.

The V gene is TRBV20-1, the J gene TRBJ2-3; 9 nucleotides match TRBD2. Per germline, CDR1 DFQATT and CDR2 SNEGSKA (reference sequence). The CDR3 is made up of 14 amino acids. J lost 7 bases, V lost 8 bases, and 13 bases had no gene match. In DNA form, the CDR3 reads TGCAGTACTCAGACAAGCGGGGGGACATATACGCAGTATTTT. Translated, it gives CSTQTSGGTYTQYF.

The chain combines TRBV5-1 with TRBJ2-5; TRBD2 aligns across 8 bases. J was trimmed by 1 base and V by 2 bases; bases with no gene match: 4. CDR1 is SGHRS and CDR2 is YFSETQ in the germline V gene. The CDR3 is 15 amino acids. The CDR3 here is CASSFAGGAQETQYF. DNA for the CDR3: TGCGCCAGCAGCTTTGCGGGGGGAGCCCAAGAGACCCAGTACTTC.

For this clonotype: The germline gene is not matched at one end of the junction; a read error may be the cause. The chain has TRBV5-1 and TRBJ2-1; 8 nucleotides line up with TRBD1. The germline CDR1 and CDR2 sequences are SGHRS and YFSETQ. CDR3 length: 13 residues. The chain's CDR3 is CTSSATGGNEQFF. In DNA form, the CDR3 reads TGCACCAGCAGCGCTACAGGGGGCAATGAGCAGTTCTTC.

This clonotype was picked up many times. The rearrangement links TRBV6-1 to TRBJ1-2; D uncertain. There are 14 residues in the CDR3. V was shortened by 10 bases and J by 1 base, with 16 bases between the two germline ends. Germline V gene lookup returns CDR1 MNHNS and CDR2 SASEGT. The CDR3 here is CAIRTTQVNYGYTF. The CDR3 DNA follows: TGTGCCATTAGAACGACCCAAGTTAACTATGGCTACACCTTC.

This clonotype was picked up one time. The CDR3 reads CSVEVGGGGYEQYF. The CDR3 nucleotides read TGCAGCGTTGAAGTGGGTGGAGGGGGTTACGAGCAGTACTTC. This chain links TRBV29-1 with TRBJ2-7; D might be TRBD1 or TRBD2, each matching 6 bases. V lost 1 base and J 4 bases, leaving 14 bases between the germline ends. The CDR3 is made up of 14 amino acids. Germline values: CDR1 SQVTM, CDR2 ANQGSEA.

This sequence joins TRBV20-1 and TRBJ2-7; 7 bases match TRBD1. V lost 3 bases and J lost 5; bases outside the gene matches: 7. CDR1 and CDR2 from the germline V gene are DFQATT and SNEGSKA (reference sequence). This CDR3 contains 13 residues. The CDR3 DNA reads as TGCAGTGCTAGGAGGGGGCGCGAGGACGAGCAGTACTTC. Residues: CSARRGREDEQYF.

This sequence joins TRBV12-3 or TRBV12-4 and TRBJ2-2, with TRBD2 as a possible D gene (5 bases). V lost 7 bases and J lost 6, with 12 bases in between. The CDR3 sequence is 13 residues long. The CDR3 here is CASTPLGAGELFF. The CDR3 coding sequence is TGTGCCAGCACACCATTGGGAGCCGGGGAGCTGTTTTTT.

The CDR3 protein is CATSRGGQGAYERYF. CDR3 nucleotide sequence: TGTGCCACCAGCAGGGGTGGACAGGGCGCCTACGAGCGGTACTTC. The chain has TRBV15 and TRBJ2-4, with 8 bases matching TRBD1. The CDR3 extends over 15 amino acids. Trimming took 3 bases from V and 15 from J; bases not matched to a gene: 16. Germline V lookup: CDR1 LNHNV, CDR2 YYDKDF (reference sequence).

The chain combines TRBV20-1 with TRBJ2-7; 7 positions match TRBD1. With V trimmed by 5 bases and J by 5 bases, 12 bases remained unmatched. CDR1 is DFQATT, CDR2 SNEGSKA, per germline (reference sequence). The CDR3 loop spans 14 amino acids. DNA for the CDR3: TGCAGTGCTCCGGGCGCGACAGGGCCGAACGAGCAGTACTTC. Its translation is CSAPGATGPNEQYF.

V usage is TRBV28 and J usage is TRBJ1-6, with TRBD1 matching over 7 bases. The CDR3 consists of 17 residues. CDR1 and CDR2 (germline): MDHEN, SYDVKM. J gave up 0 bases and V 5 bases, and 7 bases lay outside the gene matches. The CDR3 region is CASSGTASSSYNSPLHF. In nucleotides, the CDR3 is TGTGCCAGCAGTGGGACAGCTTCTAGCTCCTATAATTCACCCCTCCACTTT.

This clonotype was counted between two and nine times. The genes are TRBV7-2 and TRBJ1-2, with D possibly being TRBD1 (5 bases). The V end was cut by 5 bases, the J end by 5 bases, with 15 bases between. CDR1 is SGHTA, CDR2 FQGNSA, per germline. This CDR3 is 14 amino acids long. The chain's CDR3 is CASSVQEGSYGYTF. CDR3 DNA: TGTGCCAGCAGCGTTCAGGAGGGGTCTTATGGCTACACCTTC.

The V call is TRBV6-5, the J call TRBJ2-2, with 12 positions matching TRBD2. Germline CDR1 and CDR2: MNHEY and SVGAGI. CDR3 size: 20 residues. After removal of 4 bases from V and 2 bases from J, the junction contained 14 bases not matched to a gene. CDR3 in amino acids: CASSSRLAGGQEYNTGELFF. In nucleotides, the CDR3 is TGTGCCAGCAGTTCCCGCCTAGCGGGGGGGCAGGAGTATAACACCGGGGAGCTGTTTTTT.

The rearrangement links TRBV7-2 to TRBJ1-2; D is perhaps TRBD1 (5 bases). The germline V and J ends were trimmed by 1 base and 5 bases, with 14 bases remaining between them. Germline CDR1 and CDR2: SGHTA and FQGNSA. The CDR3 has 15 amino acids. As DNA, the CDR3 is TGTGCCAGCAGCTTAGGGGGCGCGGGGGAGTATGGCTACACCTTC. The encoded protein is CASSLGGAGEYGYTF.